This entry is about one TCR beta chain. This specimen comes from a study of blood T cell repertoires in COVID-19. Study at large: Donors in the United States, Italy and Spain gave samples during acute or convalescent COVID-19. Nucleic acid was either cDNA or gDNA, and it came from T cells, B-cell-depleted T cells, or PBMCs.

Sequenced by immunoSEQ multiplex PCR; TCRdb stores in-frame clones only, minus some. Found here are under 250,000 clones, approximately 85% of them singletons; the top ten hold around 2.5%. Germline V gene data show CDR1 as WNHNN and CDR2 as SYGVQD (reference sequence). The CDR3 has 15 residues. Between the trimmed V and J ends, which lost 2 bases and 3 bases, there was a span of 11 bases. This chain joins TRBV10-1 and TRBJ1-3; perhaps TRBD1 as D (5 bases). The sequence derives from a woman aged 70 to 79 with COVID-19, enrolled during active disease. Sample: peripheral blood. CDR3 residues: CASSEEVRDGNTIYF. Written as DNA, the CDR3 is TGCGCCAGCAGTGAGGAGGTCAGGGATGGAAACACCATATATTTT.